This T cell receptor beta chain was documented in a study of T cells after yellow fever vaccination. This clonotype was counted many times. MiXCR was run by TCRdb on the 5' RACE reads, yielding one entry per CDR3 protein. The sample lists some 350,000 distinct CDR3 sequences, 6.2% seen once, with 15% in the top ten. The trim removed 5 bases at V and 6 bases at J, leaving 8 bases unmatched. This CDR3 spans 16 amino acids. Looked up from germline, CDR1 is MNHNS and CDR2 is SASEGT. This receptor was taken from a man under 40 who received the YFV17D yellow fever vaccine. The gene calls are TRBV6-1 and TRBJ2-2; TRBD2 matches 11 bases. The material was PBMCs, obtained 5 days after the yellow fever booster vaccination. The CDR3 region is CASSPRTSGFAGELFF. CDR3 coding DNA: TGTGCCAGCAGTCCTAGGACTAGCGGGTTCGCCGGGGAGCTGTTTTTT.